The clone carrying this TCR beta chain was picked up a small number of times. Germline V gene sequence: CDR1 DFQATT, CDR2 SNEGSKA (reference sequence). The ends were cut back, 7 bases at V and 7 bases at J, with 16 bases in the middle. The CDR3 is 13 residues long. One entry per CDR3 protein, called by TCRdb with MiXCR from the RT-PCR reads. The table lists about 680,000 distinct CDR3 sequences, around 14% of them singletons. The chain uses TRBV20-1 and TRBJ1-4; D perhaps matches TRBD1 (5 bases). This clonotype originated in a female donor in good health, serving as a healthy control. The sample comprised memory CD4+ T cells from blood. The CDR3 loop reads CSVSSGLSEKLFF. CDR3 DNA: TGCAGTGTCTCCTCGGGGCTTAGTGAAAAACTGTTTTTT.